This T cell receptor beta chain came from a study of cytomegalovirus exposure and HLA in healthy donors. Study summary: Later analysis reported that the roughly 110 validation repertoires shared the platform of the 500 to 850 first-cohort repertoires. Study observations and caveats: There were 164 TCR beta chains listed as cytomegalovirus-associated. Under in vitro conditions, a few CMV-associated chains were confirmed as specific for CMV antigens. Reported performance of the classifier showed diagnosis of cytomegalovirus status with high specificity and sensitivity.

The CDR3 loop spans 14 amino acids. Germline V lookup: CDR1 LNHDA, CDR2 SQIVND (reference sequence). V shed 5 bases and J 4 bases; nucleotides not matched to a gene: 7. Method: immunoSEQ multiplex PCR; TCRdb's copy keeps in-frame clones and lacks some. In the table there are about 140,000 clones, roughly four fifths of which are singletons. In regard to this clone: Its antigen remains unidentified.

Sequencing was done on a sample of PBMCs. The sequence was collected from a man aged 30-40 years in good health and CMV-seropositive. This chain uses TRBV19 with TRBJ1-1; 7 bases map to TRBD1. CDR3 nucleotide sequence: TGTGCCAGTAGTCCCAGAACAGGGGTCACTGAAGCTTTCTTT. It encodes CASSPRTGVTEAFF.